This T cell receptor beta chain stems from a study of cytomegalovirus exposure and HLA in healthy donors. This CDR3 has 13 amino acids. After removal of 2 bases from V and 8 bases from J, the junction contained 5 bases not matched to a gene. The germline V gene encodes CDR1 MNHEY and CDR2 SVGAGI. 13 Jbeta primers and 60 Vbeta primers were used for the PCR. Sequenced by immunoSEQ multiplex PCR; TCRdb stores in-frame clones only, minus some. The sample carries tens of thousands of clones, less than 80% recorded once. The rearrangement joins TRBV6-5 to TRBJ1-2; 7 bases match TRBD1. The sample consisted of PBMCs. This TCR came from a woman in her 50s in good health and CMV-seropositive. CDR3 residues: CASSYKQGIGYTF. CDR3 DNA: TGTGCCAGCAGTTACAAACAGGGGATCGGCTACACCTTC.